The rows below give T cell receptor beta chains drawn from one sample of a study of T cells in Graves' hyperthyroidism and ophthalmopathy. Each CDR3 protein is one row after TCRdb ran MiXCR on the multiplex PCR reads. The table lists more than 450,000 distinct CDR3 sequences, around 13% of them singletons, with around 13% in the top ten. Source material: blood. The origin of the receptors is a woman in her 40s with Graves' hyperthyroidism. Each CDR3 is given with its conserved first and last residue. A D gene is named only where the DNA matches it firmly. For some rows the clone size is stated as once, few or many, or as a class when expanded; others skip it.

abundance | j_gene | v_gene | d_gene | CDR3aa | CDR3nt
. | TRBJ2-6 | TRBV7-9 | . | CASSYEGLAGANVLTF | TGTGCCAGCAGCTATGAGGGGTTGGCTGGGGCCAACGTCCTGACTTTC
many | TRBJ2-3 | TRBV28 | . | CASSYPAGMETDTQYF | TGTGCCAGCAGCTACCCGGCAGGGATGGAAACAGATACGCAGTATTTT
. | TRBJ2-3 | TRBV19 | . | CASRNGQSRTDTQYF | TGTGCCAGTAGAAACGGACAGAGCCGCACAGATACGCAGTATTTT
. | TRBJ2-1 | TRBV11-2 | TRBD2 | CASSSLAGVEQFF | TGTGCCAGCAGCTCGCTAGCGGGAGTCGAGCAGTTCTTC
few | TRBJ2-1 | TRBV19 | TRBD2 | CASSIGASGRNEQFF | TGTGCCAGTAGTATAGGTGCTAGCGGGCGCAATGAGCAGTTCTTC
many | TRBJ2-7 | TRBV28 | TRBD2 | CASSSPTSGKSSYEQYF | TGTGCCAGCAGTTCCCCCACTAGCGGGAAGAGCTCCTACGAGCAGTACTTC
few | TRBJ2-5 | TRBV20-1 | TRBD1 | CSAEGQEVETQYF | TGCAGTGCTGAGGGACAGGAGGTGGAGACCCAGTACTTC
. | TRBJ2-1 | TRBV6-2/TRBV6-3 | . | CASSPPFRGGEQFF | TGTGCCAGCAGTCCCCCCTTTCGCGGCGGTGAGCAGTTCTTC
. | TRBJ2-1 | TRBV7-2 | . | CASRRRAPDNEQFF | TGTGCCAGCCGGAGGCGGGCACCCGACAATGAGCAGTTCTTC
many | TRBJ2-7 | TRBV11-3 | TRBD1 | CASSLEMWGDRADEQYF | TGTGCCAGCAGCTTAGAGATGTGGGGGGACAGGGCCGACGAGCAGTACTTC